One and the same sample provided the 22 T cell receptor beta chains below, sequenced in a study of cytomegalovirus exposure and HLA in healthy donors. Profiled with immunoSEQ multiplex PCR; TCRdb holds only in-frame clones, not every one. This sample has about 250,000 clones; roughly 90% occur once, and the top ten carry more than 10%. Sequencing was carried out using PBMCs. The receptors derive from a man between 18 and 29 years old in good health and CMV-seropositive.

This clone was seen only a few times. The V and J genes are TRBV2 and TRBJ2-7, with TRBD1 matching 8 bases. This CDR3 is built from 14 residues. The V gene end was trimmed by 6 bases and the J gene end by 1 base; junction bases not matched to a gene: 5. Looked up from germline, CDR1 is SNHLY and CDR2 is FYNNEI. CDR3 loop: CASSIGQGSYEQYF. In nucleotides, the CDR3 is TGTGCCAGCAGCATCGGACAGGGTTCCTACGAGCAGTACTTC.

The CDR3 bases are TGCGCCAGCAGCTTGGACAGCTATAGCAATCAGCCCCAGCATTTT. Protein sequence: CASSLDSYSNQPQHF. V gene TRBV5-1 combines with J gene TRBJ1-5; no clear D gene. From germline, CDR1 is SGHRS and CDR2 YFSETQ. The CDR3 loop spans 15 amino acids. Trimming left V 0 bases short and J 0 bases short, with 7 bases between.

This sequence joins TRBV15 and TRBJ2-7, with D uncertain. Trimming removed 8 bases from V and 3 bases from J, with 17 bases in between. The CDR3 is 14 residues long. Germline V gene sequence: CDR1 LNHNV, CDR2 YYDKDF (reference sequence). The CDR3 region has the DNA TGTGCCACCCGAGCGATCGGCAGTAACTACGAGCAGTACTTC. It encodes CATRAIGSNYEQYF.

In DNA form, the CDR3 reads TGCGCCAGCAGCCAGGTATTGGCCCCTCGTACCGGGGAGCTGTTTTTT. Translated: CASSQVLAPRTGELFF. The chain carries TRBV4-1 and TRBJ2-2; D remains ambiguous. V lost 3 bases to trimming and J lost 5 bases, with 16 bases between them. Germline assignment: CDR1 MGHRA and CDR2 YSYEKL. The CDR3 is 16 residues long.

V gene TRBV10-3 combines with J gene TRBJ1-5, with D unclear. Germline V gives CDR1 ENHRY, CDR2 SYGVKD. The CDR3 spans 13 residues. V lost 7 bases and J lost 2, with 9 bases in between. CDR3 sequence (DNA): TGTGCCATCAATTCTCAGCGCAATCAGCCCCAGCATTTT. Its translation is CAINSQRNQPQHF.

The chain carries TRBV11-1 and TRBJ2-5, with D possibly matching TRBD1 (5 bases). V lost 3 bases to trimming and J lost 0 bases, with 8 bases between them. From germline, CDR1 is SGHAT and CDR2 FQDESV (reference sequence). The CDR3 length is 14 residues. The CDR3 reads CASSLDKYQETQYF. The CDR3 coding sequence is TGTGCCAGCAGCTTGGACAAGTACCAAGAGACCCAGTACTTC.

The rearrangement joins TRBV30 to TRBJ1-1; D is possibly TRBD1 (5 bases). Trimming took off 3 bases at V and 3 bases at J, with 17 bases between the two ends. Germline CDR1 is GTSNPN and CDR2 is SVGIG (reference sequence). The CDR3 consists of 15 residues. CDR3 DNA sequence: TGTGCCTGGAGCCCCGGGACGCTAGGGTACACTGAAGCTTTCTTT. It is translated as CAWSPGTLGYTEAFF. The full variable domain, completed using reference TRBV30 and TRBJ1-1, is SQTIHQWPATLVQPVGSPLSLECTVEGTSNPNLYWYRQAAGRGLQLLFYSVGIGQISSEVPQNLSASRPQDRQFILSSKKLLLSDSGFYLCAWSPGTLGYTEAFFGQGTRLTVV.

The chain couples TRBV28 to TRBJ2-7, with no clear D. Deletions cut 5 bases from V and 0 bases from J, with 8 bases between. Germline CDR1 reads MDHEN; CDR2 reads SYDVKM. CDR3 length equals 13 residues. The CDR3 loop reads CASSPGFSYEQYF. In nucleotides, the CDR3 is TGTGCCAGCAGTCCGGGTTTCTCCTACGAGCAGTACTTC. Full variable domain (remainder filled in from reference TRBV28 and TRBJ2-7): DVKVTQSSRYLVKRTGEKVFLECVQDMDHENMFWYRQDPGLGLRLIYFSYDVKMKEKGDIPEGYSVSREKKERFSLILESASTNQTSMYLCASSPGFSYEQYFGPGTRLTVT.

This chain links TRBV6-6 with TRBJ1-2; 10 nucleotides match TRBD1. Unmatched junction bases numbered 3, after V lost 3 bases and J lost 2 bases. The CDR3 contains 15 residues. CDR1 is MNHNY, CDR2 SVGAGI, per germline (reference sequence). The CDR3 DNA follows: TGTGCCAGCAGTTATAGGGACAGGGGCAACTATGGCTACACCTTC. It encodes CASSYRDRGNYGYTF.

The genes are TRBV5-4 and TRBJ2-5; weak D call: TRBD2 (6 bases). Germline CDR1 and CDR2: SGHNT and YYREEE (reference sequence). The CDR3 has 14 residues. The V and J ends lost 3 bases and 2 bases respectively, with 11 bases between them. The DNA for the CDR3 is TGTGCCAGCAGCTCTGGGACTGGTCAAGAGACCCAGTACTTC. Amino acids: CASSSGTGQETQYF.

In regard to this clone: Distinct nucleotide sequences in the sample also encode this CDR3. The chain combines TRBV6-5 with TRBJ1-1; D may be TRBD1 (6 bases). The germline gives CDR1 MNHEY, CDR2 SVGAGI. V lost 0 bases, J lost 5 bases, and 13 bases lay in between. This CDR3 is built from 15 residues. The CDR3 loop reads CASSYSPGARTEAFF. The CDR3 coding sequence is TGTGCCAGCAGTTACTCGCCGGGGGCGAGGACTGAAGCTTTCTTT.

The chain uses TRBV7-9 and TRBJ1-1; 11 nucleotides agree with TRBD1. The V segment lost 9 bases and the J segment 4 bases; nucleotides outside the gene matches: 4. This CDR3 region has 13 residues. Germline V gene lookup returns CDR1 SEHNR and CDR2 FQNEAQ (reference sequence). CDR3 nucleotides: TGTGCCAGTGGACAGGGGGCGGGCACTGAAGCTTTCTTT. Translated: CASGQGAGTEAFF.

CDR3 region: CASSLGTGGRGTEAFF. The CDR3 DNA reads TGTGCCAGCAGCTTAGGGACAGGGGGCAGGGGCACTGAAGCTTTCTTT. The chain links TRBV7-6 to TRBJ1-1; the match to TRBD1 covers 11 bases. The germline V gene encodes CDR1 SGHVS and CDR2 FNYEAQ. The V gene end was trimmed by 1 base and the J gene end by 4 bases; junction bases not matched to a gene: 5. This CDR3 has 16 residues.

The rearrangement joins TRBV7-6 to TRBJ1-1, with 10 bases lining up with TRBD1. The germline V gene has CDR1 SGHVS and CDR2 FNYEAQ. There are 14 residues in the CDR3. Unmatched junction bases numbered 4, after V lost 5 bases and J lost 4 bases. CDR3 bases: TGTGCCAGCAGCATCAGGACAGGGGGCACTGAAGCTTTCTTT. Protein product: CASSIRTGGTEAFF.

V gene TRBV7-2 combines with J gene TRBJ2-3, with 7 bases matching TRBD2. The CDR3 has 16 amino acids. Germline V gives CDR1 SGHTA, CDR2 FQGNSA. Losses at the gene ends were 3 bases for V and 0 bases for J; bases not matched to a gene: 6. The CDR3 DNA reads as TGTGCCAGCAGCTTGAGCGGGACTACTAGCACAGATACGCAGTATTTT. This translates into CASSLSGTTSTDTQYF.

The chain carries TRBV2 and TRBJ2-3; D might be TRBD1 (8 bases). Germline V gives CDR1 SNHLY, CDR2 FYNNEI. CDR3 length: 15 amino acids. V was trimmed by 4 bases and J by 8 bases, leaving 19 bases between them. The CDR3 DNA follows: TGTGCCAGCAGTGTACTAGCGCGCGACAGGGGTACGCAGTATTTT. Protein sequence: CASSVLARDRGTQYF.

This sequence joins TRBV7-2 and TRBJ2-3, with D uncertain. Deletions cut 6 bases from V and 0 bases from J, with 4 bases between. Per the germline V gene, CDR1 is SGHTA and CDR2 is FQGNSA. The CDR3 spans 12 residues. CDR3 DNA: TGTGCCAGCAGTAGAAGCACAGATACGCAGTATTTT. Translated: CASSRSTDTQYF.

This clone appeared a single time. This chain links TRBV19 with TRBJ1-2, with D hard to call. Trimming pared 3 bases from V and 3 bases from J, leaving 8 bases between. Germline assignment: CDR1 LNHDA and CDR2 SQIVND (reference sequence). This CDR3 has 13 residues. DNA for the CDR3: TGTGCCAGTAGTATCGCCGGGGACTATGGCTACACCTTC. Residues: CASSIAGDYGYTF.

J is TRBJ2-2 and V is TRBV29-1; D gene uncertain. Trimming took 4 bases from V and 5 from J, leaving 8 bases between them. CDR3 size: 12 residues. Per germline, CDR1 SQVTM and CDR2 ANQGSEA. CDR3 DNA: TGCAGCGTTGTTGCGTGGACCGGGGAGCTGTTTTTT. Translating gives CSVVAWTGELFF.

CDR3 in DNA: TGTGCCAGCAGCTTAATCTGGACAGGGACTCTCTATGGCTACACCTTC. It translates to CASSLIWTGTLYGYTF. V and J are TRBV7-2 and TRBJ1-2; 8 bases agree with TRBD1. Germline V CDR1 and CDR2: SGHTA, FQGNSA. The V gene end was trimmed by 2 bases and the J gene end by 4 bases; junction bases not matched to a gene: 9. This CDR3 is 16 amino acids long.

V gene TRBV7-2 combines with J gene TRBJ1-4; no clear D. Germline CDR1 reads SGHTA; CDR2 reads FQGNSA. The ends were cut back, 2 bases at V and 5 bases at J, with 6 bases in the middle. The CDR3 length is 13 residues. The CDR3 sequence is CASSLSRNEKLFF. CDR3 DNA: TGTGCCAGCAGCTTATCGAGGAATGAAAAACTGTTTTTT. The full variable domain, its missing parts supplied by reference TRBV7-2 and TRBJ1-4, is GAGVSQSPSNKVTEKGKDVELRCDPISGHTALYWYRQSLGQGLEFLIYFQGNSAPDKSGLPSDRFSAERTGGSVSTLTIQRTQQEDSAVYLCASSLSRNEKLFFGSGTQLSVL.

This chain links TRBV20-1 with TRBJ2-1; D possibly corresponds to TRBD2 (5 bases). This CDR3 comprises 10 residues. V was clipped by 3 bases and J by 11 bases, with 8 bases between them. Looked up from germline, CDR1 is DFQATT and CDR2 is SNEGSKA (reference sequence). The CDR3 loop is CSASDGKQFF. CDR3 coding DNA: TGCAGTGCTAGTGACGGGAAGCAGTTCTTC.